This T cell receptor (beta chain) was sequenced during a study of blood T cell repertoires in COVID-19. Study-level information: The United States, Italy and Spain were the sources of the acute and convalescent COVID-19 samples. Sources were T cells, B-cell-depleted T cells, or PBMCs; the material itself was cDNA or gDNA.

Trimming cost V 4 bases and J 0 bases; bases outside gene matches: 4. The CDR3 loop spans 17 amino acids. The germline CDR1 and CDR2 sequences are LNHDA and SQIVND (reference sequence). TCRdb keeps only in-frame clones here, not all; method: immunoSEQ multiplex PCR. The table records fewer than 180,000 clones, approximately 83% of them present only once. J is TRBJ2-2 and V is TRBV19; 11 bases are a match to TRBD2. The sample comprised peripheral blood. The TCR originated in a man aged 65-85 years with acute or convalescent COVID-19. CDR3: CASSRWTSGPNTGELFF. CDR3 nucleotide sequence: TGTGCCAGTAGTAGGTGGACTAGCGGGCCGAACACCGGGGAGCTGTTTTTT.